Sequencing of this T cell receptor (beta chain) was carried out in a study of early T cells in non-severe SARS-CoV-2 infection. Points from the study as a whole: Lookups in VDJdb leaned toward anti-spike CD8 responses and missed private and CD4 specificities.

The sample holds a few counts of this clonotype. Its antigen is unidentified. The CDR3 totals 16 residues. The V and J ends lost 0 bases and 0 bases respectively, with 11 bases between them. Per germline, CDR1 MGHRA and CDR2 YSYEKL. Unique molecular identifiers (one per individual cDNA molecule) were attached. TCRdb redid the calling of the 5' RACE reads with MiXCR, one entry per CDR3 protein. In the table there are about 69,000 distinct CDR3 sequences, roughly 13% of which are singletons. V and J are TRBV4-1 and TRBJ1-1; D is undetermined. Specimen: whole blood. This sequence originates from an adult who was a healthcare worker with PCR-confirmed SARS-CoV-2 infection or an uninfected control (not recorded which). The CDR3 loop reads CASSQEQLRVNTEAFF. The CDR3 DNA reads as TGCGCCAGCAGCCAAGAACAGCTTCGGGTGAACACTGAAGCTTTCTTT.